This note documents a single T cell receptor (beta chain) sequence. The antigen remains unidentified. These data belong to a study of blood T cells in healthy people across ages. Findings and caveats of the study: Using unsorted PBMCs precluded a conclusive naive versus antigen-experienced comparison.

PCR was performed a second time for about 7 to 11 cycles using a sample-barcoded 5' primer and a J-beta primer mix. One entry per CDR3 protein results from TCRdb running MiXCR on the 5' RACE reads. Found here are about 1.6 million distinct CDR3 sequences, around 35% of them singletons; the top ten hold about 10%. There are 16 residues in the CDR3. V dropped 6 bases and J dropped 2; count of bases not matched to a gene: 7. Germline V gives CDR1 MNHEY, CDR2 SMNVEV (reference sequence). Sequencing used blood. The chain carries TRBV27 and TRBJ1-5; TRBD1 matches 10 bases. This receptor was obtained from a woman aged 25 to 39 in good health. The CDR3 spells CASRPDRGIGNQPQHF. The CDR3 DNA sequence: TGTGCCAGCAGACCGGACAGGGGGATTGGCAATCAGCCCCAGCATTTT.